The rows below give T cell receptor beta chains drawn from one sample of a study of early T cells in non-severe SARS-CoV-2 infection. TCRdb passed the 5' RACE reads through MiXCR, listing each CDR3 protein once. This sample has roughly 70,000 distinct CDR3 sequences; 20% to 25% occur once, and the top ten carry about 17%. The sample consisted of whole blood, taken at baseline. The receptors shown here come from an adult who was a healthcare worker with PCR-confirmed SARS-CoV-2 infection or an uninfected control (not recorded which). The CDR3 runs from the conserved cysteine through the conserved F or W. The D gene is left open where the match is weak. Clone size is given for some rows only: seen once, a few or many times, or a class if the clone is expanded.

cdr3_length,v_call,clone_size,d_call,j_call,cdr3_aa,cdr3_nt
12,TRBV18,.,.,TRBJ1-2,CASSRGADGYTF,TGTGCCAGCTCGCGGGGGGCGGATGGCTACACCTTC
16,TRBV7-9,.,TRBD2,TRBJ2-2,CASSPRAGGLTGELFF,TGTGCCAGCAGCCCTAGAGCGGGGGGCCTAACCGGGGAGCTGTTTTTT
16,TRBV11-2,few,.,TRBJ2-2,CASSDISTGRTGELFF,TGTGCCAGCAGCGACATTTCTACAGGGCGGACCGGGGAGCTGTTTTTT
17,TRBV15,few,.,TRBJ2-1,CATRDTAWEGRYNEQFF,TGTGCCACCCGGGACACCGCCTGGGAGGGGCGGTACAATGAGCAGTTCTTC
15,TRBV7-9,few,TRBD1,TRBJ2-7,CASTTTGTGFYEQYF,TGTGCCAGCACCACGACCGGGACAGGGTTTTACGAGCAGTACTTC
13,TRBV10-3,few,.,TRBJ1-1,CALRGSKDTEAFF,TGTGCCCTCCGGGGGTCGAAAGACACTGAAGCTTTCTTT
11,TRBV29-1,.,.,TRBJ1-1,CSVIGSTEAFF,TGCAGCGTTATCGGGAGTACTGAAGCTTTCTTT
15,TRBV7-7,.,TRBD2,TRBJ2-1,CASSSLAGGYNEQFF,TGTGCCAGCAGCTCATTAGCGGGGGGCTACAATGAGCAGTTCTTC
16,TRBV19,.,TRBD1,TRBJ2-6,CASSKRTGSGANVLTF,TGTGCCAGTAGTAAAAGGACAGGCTCTGGGGCCAACGTCCTGACTTTC
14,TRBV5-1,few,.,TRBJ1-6,CASSFGGLNSPLHF,TGCGCCAGCAGCTTTGGGGGATTGAATTCACCCCTCCACTTT
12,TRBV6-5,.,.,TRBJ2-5,CASRSEGGTQYF,TGTGCCAGCAGGAGCGAGGGGGGGACCCAGTACTTC
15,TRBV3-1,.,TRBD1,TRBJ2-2,CASSPHRDRGRELFF,TGTGCCAGCAGCCCACACCGGGACAGGGGCCGGGAGCTGTTTTTT
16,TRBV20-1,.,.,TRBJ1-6,CSARDLGSSYNSPLHF,TGCAGTGCTAGAGATTTGGGTAGCTCCTATAATTCACCCCTCCACTTT
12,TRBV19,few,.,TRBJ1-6,CASKQQGPTLHF,TGTGCCAGTAAACAACAGGGTCCCACCCTCCACTTT
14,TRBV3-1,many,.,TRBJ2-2,CASSQESRGGELFF,TGTGCCAGCAGCCAAGAGTCCAGAGGCGGGGAGCTGTTTTTT
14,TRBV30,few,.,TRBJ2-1,CAWSVIRGYNEQFF,TGTGCCTGGAGTGTAATCCGGGGATACAATGAGCAGTTCTTC
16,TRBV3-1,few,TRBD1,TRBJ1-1,CASSQDRGRAKGEAFF,TGTGCCAGCAGCCAAGACAGGGGGCGAGCTAAGGGTGAAGCTTTCTTT
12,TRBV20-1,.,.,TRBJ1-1,CSKGRGNTEAFF,TGCAGCAAGGGTCGTGGGAACACTGAAGCTTTCTTT
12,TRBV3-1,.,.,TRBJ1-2,CASSQIDRSYTF,TGTGCCAGCAGCCAAATCGACAGAAGCTACACCTTC
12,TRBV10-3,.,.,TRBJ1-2,CAISDKKAGYTF,TGTGCCATCAGTGATAAAAAGGCTGGCTACACCTTC
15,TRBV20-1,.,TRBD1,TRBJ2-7,CSAKSGTGWLYEQYF,TGCAGTGCGAAATCCGGGACAGGATGGCTTTACGAGCAGTACTTC
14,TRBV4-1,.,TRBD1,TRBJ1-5,CASSPGTGAQPQHF,TGCGCCAGCAGCCCCGGGACAGGGGCGCAGCCCCAGCATTTT
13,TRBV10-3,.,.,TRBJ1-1,CAISERGNTEAFF,TGTGCCATCAGTGAGAGAGGGAACACTGAAGCTTTCTTT
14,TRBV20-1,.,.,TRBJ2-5,CSAQPRRSQETQYF,TGCAGTGCCCAACCAAGGCGCAGCCAAGAGACCCAGTACTTC
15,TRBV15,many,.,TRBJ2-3,CATSRAVPLTDTQYF,TGTGCCACCAGCAGAGCAGTCCCACTCACAGATACGCAGTATTTT
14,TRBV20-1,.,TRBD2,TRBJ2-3,CSARLRGGLDTQYF,TGCAGTGCTAGATTGCGGGGGGGCCTCGATACGCAGTATTTT
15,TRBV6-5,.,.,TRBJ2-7,CASSYHRGHYYEQYF,TGTGCCAGCAGTTACCATCGGGGACACTACTACGAGCAGTACTTC
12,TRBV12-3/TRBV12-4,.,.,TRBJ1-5,CASRRGDQPQHF,TGTGCCAGCAGGAGGGGGGATCAGCCCCAGCATTTT
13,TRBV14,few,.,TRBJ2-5,CASSQPGAETQYF,TGTGCCAGCAGCCAACCAGGGGCGGAGACCCAGTACTTC
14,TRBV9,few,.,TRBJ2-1,CASSVEGSTNEQFF,TGTGCCAGCAGCGTAGAAGGTAGCACCAATGAGCAGTTCTTC
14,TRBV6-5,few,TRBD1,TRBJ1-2,CASSPGQGNYGYTF,TGTGCCAGCAGTCCGGGACAGGGCAACTATGGCTACACCTTC
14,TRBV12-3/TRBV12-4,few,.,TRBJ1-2,CASSLELGLYGYTF,TGTGCCAGCAGTTTAGAGCTCGGACTCTACGGCTACACCTTC
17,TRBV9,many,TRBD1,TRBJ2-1,CASSEGGGTGLNNEQFF,TGTGCCAGCAGCGAGGGGGGCGGGACAGGGCTTAACAATGAGCAGTTCTTC
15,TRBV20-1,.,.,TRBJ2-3,CSASGWGASTDTQYF,TGCAGTGCTAGTGGATGGGGCGCTAGCACAGATACGCAGTATTTT
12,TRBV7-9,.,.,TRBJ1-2,CASSLSNYGYTF,TGTGCCAGCAGCTTAAGTAACTATGGCTACACCTTC
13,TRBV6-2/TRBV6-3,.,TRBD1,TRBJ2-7,CASKDRVLDEQYF,TGTGCCAGCAAGGACAGGGTGTTGGACGAGCAGTACTTC
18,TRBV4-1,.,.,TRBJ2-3,CASSQRPGQLRSPDTQYF,TGCGCCAGCAGCCAACGCCCCGGACAACTAAGATCCCCAGATACGCAGTATTTT
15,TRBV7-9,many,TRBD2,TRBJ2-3,CASSRTSGRTDTQYF,TGTGCCAGCAGTCGGACTAGCGGGAGGACAGATACGCAGTATTTT
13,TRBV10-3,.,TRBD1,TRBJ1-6,CAITGGSNSPLHF,TGTGCCATCACAGGGGGCTCGAATTCACCCCTCCACTTT
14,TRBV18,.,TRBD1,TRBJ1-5,CASSTGDRDQPQHF,TGTGCCAGCTCAACCGGGGACAGAGATCAGCCCCAGCATTTT
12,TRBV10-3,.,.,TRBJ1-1,CAISEGSTEAFF,TGTGCCATCAGTGAGGGGAGCACTGAAGCTTTCTTT
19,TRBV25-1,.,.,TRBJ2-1,CASSEYIRGAGSSYNEQFF,TGTGCCAGCAGTGAATATATCCGAGGAGCAGGCAGCTCCTACAATGAGCAGTTCTTC
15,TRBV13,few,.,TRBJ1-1,CASSPRQVRSTEAFF,TGTGCCAGCAGCCCAAGACAGGTCAGGAGCACTGAAGCTTTCTTT
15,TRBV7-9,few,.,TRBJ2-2,CASTRGRKNTGELFF,TGTGCCAGCACCCGGGGACGGAAGAACACCGGGGAGCTGTTTTTT
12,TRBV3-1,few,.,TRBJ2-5,CASSSSGQTQYF,TGTGCCAGCAGCTCCTCGGGGCAGACCCAGTACTTC
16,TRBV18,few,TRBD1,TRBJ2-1,CASSPLDRVAYNEQFF,TGTGCCAGCTCACCTCTCGACAGGGTGGCCTACAATGAGCAGTTCTTC
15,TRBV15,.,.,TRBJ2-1,CATSRDRADFNEQFF,TGTGCCACCAGCAGAGATCGGGCGGACTTCAATGAGCAGTTCTTC
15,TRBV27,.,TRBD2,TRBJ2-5,CASSFGSGVQETQYF,TGTGCCAGCAGTTTTGGTAGCGGGGTTCAAGAGACCCAGTACTTC
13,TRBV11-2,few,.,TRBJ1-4,CASSERRGEKLFF,TGTGCCAGCAGCGAACGACGAGGAGAAAAACTGTTTTTT
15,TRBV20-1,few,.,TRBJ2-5,CSATGNPEGSETQYF,TGCAGTGCCACAGGCAACCCTGAAGGGTCCGAGACCCAGTACTTC
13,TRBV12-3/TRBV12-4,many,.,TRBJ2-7,CASSFLGAGEQYF,TGTGCCAGCAGTTTTTTGGGGGCAGGCGAGCAGTACTTC
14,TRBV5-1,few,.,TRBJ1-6,CASRTSRVDSPLHF,TGCGCCAGCAGAACCAGCAGGGTTGATTCACCCCTCCACTTT
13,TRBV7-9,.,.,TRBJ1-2,CASSLDSLYGYTF,TGTGCCAGCAGCTTAGACAGTCTTTATGGCTACACCTTC